Below, 12 T cell receptor beta chains from the same sample are listed, as sequenced in a study of T cell clonotyping in hematopoietic cell transplantation. Produced via immunoSEQ multiplex PCR; TCRdb's table is partial and in-frame only. The sample lists about 13,000 clones, 80% to 95% occurring once. Sequenced material: peripheral blood mononuclear cells. These TCRs come from a man aged 25-45 years in good health. Some clones in this sample may be carry-over from other donors' samples.

This sequence joins TRBV30 and TRBJ1-1; D gene unclear. The V end lost 3 bases, the J end lost 1 base, and 9 bases lay between the germline ends. This CDR3 contains 13 residues. Germline CDR1 reads GTSNPN; CDR2 reads SVGIG (reference sequence). CDR3: CAWSLEGNTEAFF. For the CDR3, the DNA is TGTGCCTGGAGCCTAGAGGGGAACACTGAAGCTTTCTTT. Full variable domain (missing parts from reference TRBV30 and TRBJ1-1): SQTIHQWPATLVQPVGSPLSLECTVEGTSNPNLYWYRQAAGRGLQLLFYSVGIGQISSEVPQNLSASRPQDRQFILSSKKLLLSDSGFYLCAWSLEGNTEAFFGQGTRLTVV.

The chain employs TRBV2 and TRBJ1-4; D remains unclear. CDR3 length: 14 residues. The V gene lost 7 bases and the J gene lost 4 bases, with 13 bases spanning the gap. The V gene's germline CDR1 is SNHLY and CDR2 FYNNEI. The CDR3 DNA reads as TGTGCCAGCACCCCTACCAACCTTAATGAAAAACTGTTTTTT. The encoded protein is CASTPTNLNEKLFF.

This chain joins TRBV27 and TRBJ2-7, with D tentatively TRBD1 (6 bases). V gave up 4 bases and J gave up 0 bases, with 13 bases separating them. The germline CDR1 and CDR2 sequences are MNHEY and SMNVEV (reference sequence). The CDR3 has 15 residues. The DNA of the CDR3 is TGTGCCAGCAGTTACCGGACAGACCACTCCTACGAGCAGTACTTC. Protein sequence: CASSYRTDHSYEQYF.

V is TRBV7-2 and J is TRBJ1-5; 8 bases agree with TRBD1. The germline gives CDR1 SGHTA, CDR2 FQGNSA. CDR3 size: 14 residues. The V gene end was trimmed by 5 bases and the J gene end by 7 bases; junction bases not matched to a gene: 7. The CDR3 sequence: CASSLQGAHQPQHF. CDR3 sequence (DNA): TGTGCCAGCAGCCTCCAGGGGGCCCACCAGCCCCAGCATTTT.

The V gene is TRBV2, the J gene TRBJ1-2, with D perhaps TRBD1 (5 bases). Germline V lookup: CDR1 SNHLY, CDR2 FYNNEI. Trimming took 4 bases from V and 4 from J, leaving 10 bases between them. The CDR3 consists of 13 residues. CDR3 amino acids: CASSGQGVYGYTF. CDR3 DNA: TGTGCCAGCAGTGGTCAGGGTGTCTATGGCTACACCTTC.

The chain couples TRBV6-1 to TRBJ2-7; possibly TRBD1 for D (5 bases). Germline CDR1 is MNHNS and CDR2 is SASEGT. The CDR3 loop spans 13 amino acids. V lost 7 bases, J lost 0 bases, and 10 bases lay in between. The CDR3 region is CASTQGGSYEQYF. In DNA form, the CDR3 reads TGTGCCAGCACTCAGGGTGGCTCCTACGAGCAGTACTTC.

The J gene is TRBJ2-7, the V gene TRBV11-2; the D gene is possibly TRBD2 (5 bases). CDR3 length: 15 amino acids. Deletions cut 5 bases from V and 2 bases from J, with 16 bases between. Germline values: CDR1 SGHAT, CDR2 FQNNGV. CDR3 DNA: TGTGCCAGCAGCCCTGACTTAGCGAGGACCTACGAGCAGTACTTC. Translated, it gives CASSPDLARTYEQYF. The full variable domain, with the rest looked up from reference TRBV11-2 and TRBJ2-7, is EAGVAQSPRYKIIEKRQSVAFWCNPISGHATLYWYQQILGQGPKLLIQFQNNGVVDDSQLPKDRFSAERLKGVDSTLKIQPAKLEDSAVYLCASSPDLARTYEQYFGPGTRLTVT.

The chain is built from TRBV29-1 and TRBJ1-5; D possibly corresponds to TRBD1 (6 bases). Germline V gives CDR1 SQVTM, CDR2 ANQGSEA. Trimming removed 4 bases at V and 3 bases at J, with 10 bases between. This CDR3 is built from 13 residues. DNA for the CDR3: TGCAGCGTTGCAGGGGCCGTCAATCAGCCCCAGCATTTT. Translating it yields CSVAGAVNQPQHF.

The rearrangement uses TRBV30 and TRBJ1-4; D not certain. CDR3 size: 14 residues. Per the germline V gene, CDR1 is GTSNPN and CDR2 is SVGIG (reference sequence). V was trimmed by 2 bases and J by 0 bases, leaving 7 bases between them. The CDR3 DNA reads as TGTGCCTGGAGTAGCGGTTCAACTAATGAAAAACTGTTTTTT. This gives the protein CAWSSGSTNEKLFF.

V is TRBV11-2 and J is TRBJ1-2; weak D call: TRBD1 (6 bases). Germline V lookup: CDR1 SGHAT, CDR2 FQNNGV. V was cut by 4 bases and J by 4 bases, with 13 bases left in between. The CDR3 covers 14 residues. The CDR3 DNA is TGTGCCAGCAGCTCCTTACAGGGTCTCTATGGCTACACCTTC. Translated, it gives CASSSLQGLYGYTF.

The chain has TRBV4-1 and TRBJ1-5, with 10 bases aligning to TRBD1. Germline V gene data show CDR1 as MGHRA and CDR2 as YSYEKL. The CDR3 consists of 16 residues. Trimming removed 4 bases from V and 6 bases from J; junction bases left unmatched: 9. The CDR3 DNA reads as TGCGCCAGCAGCCTAGGGGACAGGGGTTTTGGTCAGCCCCAGCATTTT. This gives the protein CASSLGDRGFGQPQHF.

This clone was seen a handful of times. The chain carries TRBV2 and TRBJ2-7; 16 bases are shared with TRBD2. The CDR3 length is 18 residues. Germline CDR1 is SNHLY and CDR2 is FYNNEI. V lost 6 bases and J lost 0; bases outside the gene matches: 8. The chain's CDR3 is CASRPGLAGGYRSYEQYF. CDR3 DNA sequence: TGTGCCAGCAGGCCGGGACTAGCGGGGGGGTATCGCTCCTACGAGCAGTACTTC.